This T cell receptor (beta chain) was identified in a study of identical twins. The ends lost 4 bases at V and 9 bases at J; junction bases unmatched: 10. The CDR3 sequence is 16 residues long. The germline V gene encodes CDR1 MGHRA and CDR2 YSYEKL. General observations from the study: The abundant beta clonotypes from cord blood had fewer insertions, and memory repertoires had none of this.

One entry per CDR3 protein, called by TCRdb with MiXCR from the 5' RACE reads. The table includes roughly 260,000 distinct CDR3 sequences, 6% to 8.5% detected once. This clonotype was recorded a few times. Its antigen is currently unknown. Separately, the same data were catalogued under a study of yellow fever vaccine responses in identical twins.

The sequence derives from a young woman in good health. Source material: CD8+ T cells sorted from blood. This rearrangement joins TRBV4-1 to TRBJ2-1; 12 bases map to TRBD2. This chain's CDR3 is CASSRLYPLAGGEQFF. The CDR3 coding sequence is TGCGCCAGCAGCCGCCTTTACCCACTAGCGGGAGGTGAGCAGTTCTTC.